The 32 T cell receptor delta chains reported below all come from one sample, sequenced in a study of γδ T cells in repeated Plasmodium falciparum infection. TCRdb redid clone calling on the multiplex PCR reads using CATT. The data hold approximately 60,000 delta-chain clones, with over 1.5% observed a single time. Bulk repertoires came from Vgamma9/Vdelta2+ or Vdelta2-negative gammadelta T cells flow-sorted from PBMC. The sample consisted of gamma-delta T cells from blood. These receptors all come from a pool of human donors (malaria-infected and uninfected, not separated).

Comments on this clone: The protein that TCRdb holds for this DNA derives from a much larger clone and differs from the translated DNA at residue 11, which likely indicates a read error; the protein shown here is translated from the DNA. The chain carries TRAV38-2/DV8 and TRDJ1, with 8 bases fitting TRDD3. The germline gives CDR1 TSESDYY, CDR2 QEAYKQQN. Trimming at V came to 2 bases and at J to 0 bases, leaving 39 bases not matched to a gene. This CDR3 spans 27 amino acids. This chain's CDR3 is CAYRSRGGKTLLRALRTGGPHTDKLIF. CDR3 DNA sequence: TGTGCTTATAGGAGTCGGGGGGGGAAAACCCTCCTACGCGCTCTCCGTACTGGGGGTCCTCACACCGATAAACTCATCTTT.

To note about this clone: The protein given by TCRdb reflects a much larger clone and differs at residue 10 from this DNA's translation, likely from a read error; the protein shown is the DNA's translation. The chain combines TRDV2 with TRDJ1; TRDD3 matches 10 bases. CDR1 GEAIGNYY and CDR2 EKD come from the germline V gene. The ends lost 3 bases at V and 0 bases at J; junction bases unmatched: 33. CDR3 length: 25 residues. CDR3 region: CACDPIRSSPYSWGILRAYTDKLIF. CDR3 DNA: TGTGCCTGTGACCCGATCCGTTCAAGTCCCTACTCGTGGGGGATACTAAGGGCGTACACCGATAAACTCATCTTT.

This clone was found many times. CDR3 in amino acids: CALGAIPVGTDKLIF. In DNA, the CDR3 is TGTGCTCTTGGGGCCATCCCCGTAGGTACCGATAAACTCATCTTT. The rearrangement joins TRDV1 to TRDJ1; D is unresolved. Trimming stripped 4 bases from V and 2 bases from J, with 14 bases between. Germline loops: CDR1 TSWWSYY, CDR2 QGS. This CDR3 region has 15 residues.

As regards this clone: For this DNA, TCRdb reports the protein of a much larger clone, which diverges at residues 14 and 18, most likely from a read error; the protein presented here is translated directly from the DNA. This sequence joins TRDV1 and TRDJ1; TRDD3 matches at 7 bases. Germline values: CDR1 TSWWSYY, CDR2 QGS. This CDR3 comprises 21 residues. The CDR3 spells CAIGELDHTVIGGFGTDTLIF. In nucleotides, the CDR3 is TGTGCTATTGGGGAATTAGATCATACTGTTATCGGGGGATTCGGCACCGATACACTCATCTTT.

This clone appeared many times. The protein TCRdb gives is from a much larger clone and does not agree with this DNA's translation at residue 6, likely a read error; the protein shown here comes from the DNA. This chain uses TRDV1 with TRDJ1, with D unresolved. CDR1 is TSWWSYY and CDR2 is QGS in the germline V gene. V gave up 1 base and J gave up 8 bases, with 17 bases separating them. There are 15 residues in the CDR3. CDR3 bases: TGTGCTCTTGGGGAACCCCTAGTAGTCCAGGGAAAACTCATCTTT. Translating it yields CALGEPLVVQGKLIF.

On this clone: With a far larger clone one base away, a read error is the likely cause. Other nucleotide sequences in the sample specify the same CDR3. This sequence joins TRDV1 and TRDJ2; 12 bases align to TRDD3. CDR1 TSWWSYY and CDR2 QGS come from the germline V gene. The CDR3 has 17 amino acids. This CDR3 reads CALGFTGGYPPTAQLFF. Written as DNA, the CDR3 is TGTGCTCTTGGATTTACTGGGGGATACCCCCCGACAGCACAACTCTTCTTC.

This clone showed up just a few times. The protein held in TCRdb is that of a much larger clone and does not match this DNA's translation at residue 19, likely because of a read error; the protein shown is translated from the DNA. V usage is TRDV1 and J usage is TRDJ2, with 8 bases aligning to TRDD3. Germline V gives CDR1 TSWWSYY, CDR2 QGS. The CDR3 has 21 amino acids. The CDR3, as DNA: TGTGCTCTTGGGGAAGGTCCCTACTGGGGGCCCCGCACCACCTTGACAGCACAACGCTTCTTT. It codes for CALGEGPYWGPRTTLTAQRFF.

This clone was counted a few times. TCRdb shows a much larger clone's protein in place of this DNA's translation, and the two differ at residue 3, likely through a read error; the protein shown is translated from the DNA. The chain couples TRDV1 to TRDJ1, with 10 bases that match TRDD3. The CDR3 has 20 residues. Germline CDR1 TSWWSYY, CDR2 QGS. The CDR3 sequence is CAFGELFFLRGIRSTDKLIF. Here the CDR3 DNA reads TGTGCTTTTGGGGAACTTTTCTTCCTACGGGGGATACGATCCACCGATAAACTCATCTTT.

Points on this clone: Translating this DNA gives a protein that differs at residue 8 from the TCRdb one, which belongs to a much larger clone; a read error is likely, and the protein shown is this translation. This chain links TRDV1 with TRDJ1, with 8 bases fitting TRDD3. TCRdb is silent on the J gene; assignment here came from matching the DNA to germline. Germline values: CDR1 TSWWSYY, CDR2 QGS. The V and J ends lost 7 bases and 4 bases, in that order; junction bases with no gene match: 29. The CDR3 is made up of 21 amino acids. CDR3 protein: CALAQGDPRDTGGPLNDKLIF. The CDR3 DNA sequence: TGTGCTCTTGCCCAAGGGGACCCCCGTGACACTGGGGGGCCCCTGAACGATAAACTCATCTTT.

This chain joins TRDV1 and TRDJ2; 12 nucleotides agree with TRDD3. Since TCRdb gives no J gene, matching the DNA to germline was used here to assign it. The germline gives CDR1 TSWWSYY, CDR2 QGS. V was pared by 0 bases and J by 0 bases, with 17 bases of the junction left unmatched. The CDR3 totals 23 residues. The CDR3 spells CALGELHIRSTGGYRALTAQLFF. As DNA, the CDR3 is TGTGCTCTTGGGGAACTCCATATACGTAGTACTGGGGGATACAGGGCTTTGACAGCACAACTCTTCTTT.

This clone was counted between two and nine times. TCRdb pairs this DNA with a much larger clone's protein that differs at residue 15, likely a read error; the protein shown was translated from the DNA. CDR3 DNA: TGTGCTCTTGGGGAGGGGGCCCCCTCGTGGTACTGGGGGACACCGCAGGGTAAACTCATCTTT. The encoded protein is CALGEGAPSWYWGTPQGKLIF. The genes are TRDV1 and TRDJ1; 9 bases line up with TRDD3. The J gene is not listed in TCRdb, so it was assigned here from a DNA match to germline. This CDR3 comprises 21 residues. CDR1 is TSWWSYY and CDR2 is QGS in the germline V gene. The ends lost 3 bases at V and 7 bases at J; junction bases unmatched: 27.

This clone was seen at least ten times. A far larger clone is a single base away, which makes a read error likely. Other nucleotide sequences from this sample produce the same CDR3. The V gene is TRDV1, the J gene TRDJ2; D not certain. The CDR3 is 20 amino acids. Germline V gene data show CDR1 as TSWWSYY and CDR2 as QGS. The CDR3: CALGELGLSLLRALTAQLFF. DNA of the CDR3: TGTGCTCTTGGGGAACTTGGCCTCAGCCTCCTCAGGGCTTTGACAGCACAGCTCTTCTTT.

In this sample, this clone turned up a few times. A far more abundant clone sits one base away, making this likely a read error. The sample has other DNA sequences that encode this CDR3 too. The V gene reported is TRAV38-2/DV8; the J gene is uncalled; the table's D call, TRDD3, was not checked against the DNA. This CDR3 is built from 19 residues. CDR1 and CDR2 (germline): TSESDYY, QEAYKQQN. CDR3: CAYRSAHWGIQFRADKLIF. The CDR3 region has the DNA TGTGCTTATAGGAGCGCGCACTGGGGGATACAATTTAGGGCCGATAAGCTCATCTTT.

There are many counts of this clone. Other DNA sequences of this sample code for an identical CDR3. The CDR3 DNA follows: TGTGCTCTCTTTCTACGCTCCCTTACTGGGGCCCGAATCCTCGTTCACACCGATAAACTCATCTTT. The encoded protein is CALFLRSLTGARILVHTDKLIF. The gene calls are TRDV1 and TRDJ1, with 7 bases identical to TRDD3. V lost 9 bases, J lost 0 bases, and 31 bases stayed unmatched. Looked up from germline, CDR1 is TSWWSYY and CDR2 is QGS. The CDR3 contains 22 residues.

Comments on this clone: A far bigger clonotype differs at one base, so this is likely a read error. Additional DNA sequences in this sample encode the identical CDR3. The genes are TRDV1 and TRDJ1, with D possibly being TRDD3 (8 bases). The J gene, left out of TCRdb, was set here by checking the DNA against germline. The CDR3 loop spans 27 amino acids. Germline CDR1 TSWWSYY, CDR2 QGS. With 0 bases removed from V and 8 bases from J, the gap between germline ends came to 52 bases. CDR3 nucleotide sequence: TGTGCTCTTGGGGAACTCCACCCTTTAAGGTTCCTACCTTACTGGGGGTCCCCTTCCTTCCACATCGGGAAACTCATCTTT. Its translation: CALGELHPLRFLPYWGSPSFHIGKLIF.

This clone was observed a handful of times. This likely traces to a read error, being one base from a far larger clone. Other DNA sequences in this sample translate to the same CDR3. The chain joins TRDV1 to TRDJ1, with 10 bases aligning to TRDD3. The CDR3 contains 21 residues. Germline values: CDR1 TSWWSYY, CDR2 QGS. The DNA of the CDR3 is TGTGCTCTTGGGGAACTAGTATACGCCTCCTGGGGGATAAAGTGGACCGACAAACTCATCTTT. It specifies CALGELVYASWGIKWTDKLIF.

This clone was found many times. The rearrangement joins TRDV1 to TRDJ1; no firm D call. CDR1 TSWWSYY and CDR2 QGS come from the germline V gene. The CDR3 has 17 amino acids. Trimming removed 1 base at V and 1 base at J, with 16 bases between. CDR3 nucleotide sequence: TGTGCTCTTGGGGAACCCCTAACCCGTACCCCCACCGATAAACTCATCTTT. Translated: CALGEPLTRTPTDKLIF.

This clone came up many times. With a far larger clone one base away, a read error is the likely cause. The same CDR3 arises from other DNA sequences in this sample as well. This sequence joins TRDV2 and TRDJ1; 7 bases match TRDD3. The J gene is absent in TCRdb and was assigned here via DNA matching to germline. Germline CDR1 reads GEAIGNYY; CDR2 reads EKD. The V and J ends lost 7 bases and 0 bases, in that order; junction bases with no gene match: 7. This CDR3 spans 14 amino acids. The CDR3 region has the DNA TGTGCCTGCCTGGGGGCCGTGTACACCGATAAACTCATCTTT. It codes for CACLGAVYTDKLIF.

This clone was recorded a few times. TCRdb lists the protein of a much larger clone for this DNA, which differs at residue 17, so this is likely a read error; the protein given here is translated from the DNA itself. V and J are TRDV2 and TRDJ1; 10 bases are shared with TRDD3. TCRdb lists no J gene, so it was determined here by aligning the DNA to germline. Germline V lookup: CDR1 GEAIGNYY, CDR2 EKD. CDR3 length: 25 residues. The ends lost 3 bases at V and 0 bases at J; junction bases unmatched: 33. CDR3 sequence reads: CACDPIRSSSYSWGILSAYTDKLIF. The CDR3 DNA follows: TGTGCCTGTGACCCGATCCGTTCAAGTTCCTACTCGTGGGGGATACTAAGTGCGTACACCGATAAACTCATCTTT.

This clone has just a few counts. The TCRdb protein comes from a much larger clone and disagrees with this DNA's translation at residue 11, likely due to a read error; the protein given here is derived from the DNA. The chain carries TRDV1 and TRDJ1; D remains ambiguous. The J gene is not listed in TCRdb, so it was assigned here from a DNA match to germline. With 2 bases removed from V and 0 bases from J, the gap between germline ends came to 31 bases. This CDR3 is 22 amino acids long. The germline V gene has CDR1 TSWWSYY and CDR2 QGS. The CDR3 protein is CALGEMKARMKRFTGYTDKLIF. In DNA, the CDR3 is TGTGCTCTTGGGGAAATGAAGGCTCGAATGAAGAGATTTACCGGGTACACCGATAAACTCATCTTT.

Concerning this clone itself: A far more abundant clone sits one base away, making this likely a read error. The sample has other DNA sequences that encode this CDR3 too. The CDR3 sequence: CAFRRSLYWGTHRSDKLIF. The CDR3 nucleotides read TGTGCCTTTCGAAGGTCCCTTTACTGGGGGACCCACCGATCCGATAAACTTATCTTT. This chain uses TRDV3 with TRDJ1; TRDD3 matches at 9 bases. Germline CDR1 reads TVYSNPD; CDR2 reads GDNSRS (reference sequence). The CDR3 runs to 19 residues.

On this clone: TCRdb assigns this DNA the protein of a much larger clone, which departs from its translation at residue 17; this likely reflects a read error, and the protein shown comes from translating the DNA. This chain joins TRDV1 and TRDJ1; TRDD3 agrees at 8 bases. Per the germline V gene, CDR1 is TSWWSYY and CDR2 is QGS. This CDR3 has 20 residues. The CDR3 DNA follows: TGTGCTCTTGGGGAACTAAATCCCAACTACTGGGGGTGGAGAACCGATCAACTCATCTTT. It is translated as CALGELNPNYWGWRTDQLIF.

There are many counts of this clone. Translating this DNA gives a protein that differs at residue 13 from the TCRdb one, which belongs to a much larger clone; a read error is likely, and the protein shown is this translation. The V call is TRDV1, the J call TRDJ1; TRDD3 matches 7 bases. The CDR3 sequence is 19 residues long. From germline, CDR1 is TSWWSYY and CDR2 QGS. V dropped 3 bases and J dropped 1; count of bases not matched to a gene: 17. CDR3 residues: CALGEPSSLGVHRTDKLIF. The CDR3 nucleotides are TGTGCTCTTGGGGAGCCTAGTAGTCTGGGGGTCCACCGCACCGATAAACTCATCTTT.

This clone was observed a handful of times. A far larger clone is just one base off, so this is likely a read error. This sample also contains other DNA sequences that code for the same CDR3. No J gene was named, though the V gene is TRDV1; the table's D call, TRDD3, was not checked against the DNA. CDR1 is TSWWSYY and CDR2 is QGS in the germline V gene. The CDR3 consists of 20 residues. CDR3 amino acids: CALGNKRGLLGDLNTDKLIF. The DNA of the CDR3 is TGTGCTCTTGGGAACAAAAGAGGGCTACTGGGGGATTTAAACACCGATAAACTCATCTTC.

This clone was seen only a few times. TCRdb shows a much larger clone's protein in place of this DNA's translation, and the two differ at residue 9, likely through a read error; the protein shown is translated from the DNA. V and J are TRDV2 and TRDJ1, with TRDD3 matching 13 bases. No J gene is reported in TCRdb; it was inferred here by comparing the DNA with germline. With 3 bases clipped from V and 4 bases from J, the junction kept 16 bases outside the gene matches. Germline CDR1 GEAIGNYY, CDR2 EKD. The CDR3 runs 19 residues. The CDR3 loop reads CACDPAFLVTGGYVDKLIF. CDR3 sequence (DNA): TGTGCCTGTGACCCTGCCTTCCTAGTAACTGGGGGATACGTCGATAAACTCATCTTT.

This clone was found a few times. The protein given by TCRdb reflects a much larger clone and differs at residue 15 from this DNA's translation, likely from a read error; the protein shown is the DNA's translation. The chain combines TRDV2 with TRDJ1, with TRDD3 matching over 9 bases. Germline V gene lookup returns CDR1 GEAIGNYY and CDR2 EKD. CDR3 length: 18 amino acids. The CDR3 loop is CACDTSHSGGLGTDRLIF. CDR3 nucleotide sequence: TGTGCCTGTGACACGTCTCACTCTGGGGGATTGGGCACCGATAGACTCATCTTT.

On this clone itself: This DNA's translation differs at residue 23 from TCRdb's protein, which comes from a much larger clone; a read error is likely, and the protein shown is translated from the DNA. The chain is built from TRDV3 and TRDJ1; 9 bases are a match to TRDD3. The J gene is absent in TCRdb and was assigned here via DNA matching to germline. The CDR3 totals 28 residues. V shed 2 bases, J shed 3 bases, and the junction held 49 bases outside the gene matches. Germline-derived CDR1 and CDR2 are TVYSNPD and GDNSRS (reference sequence). The CDR3 DNA is TGTGCCTTTTACCCCCACCTCCTACAAGTAAACCTCGGGGTAAGATTCTGGGGGATCTCCCCTAACGCCGATAAACTCATCTTT. It specifies CAFYPHLLQVNLGVRFWGISPNADKLIF.

This clone was observed a few times. Given a much more abundant clone one base away, this may be a read error. In the same sample, other DNA sequences code for this CDR3. The rearrangement joins TRDV1 to TRDJ1; 9 nucleotides align to TRDD2. CDR1 is TSWWSYY, CDR2 QGS, per germline. The CDR3 extends over 23 amino acids. The CDR3 spells CALGDGLPTIIGGPREDTDKLIF. The DNA of the CDR3 is TGTGCCCTTGGGGACGGCCTTCCTACCATTATTGGGGGACCCAGGGAAGACACCGATAAACTCATCTTT.

Only a few counts were recorded for this clone. TCRdb's protein, taken from a much larger clone, differs from this DNA's translation at residue 11, likely owing to a read error; the protein displayed comes from the DNA. V gene TRDV3 combines with J gene TRDJ3; 7 nucleotides line up with TRDD3. In the absence of a J gene in TCRdb, the DNA was matched to germline to assign it here. Losses at the gene ends were 1 base for V and 0 bases for J; bases not matched to a gene: 33. Looked up from germline, CDR1 is TVYSNPD and CDR2 is GDNSRS (reference sequence). The CDR3 spans 26 residues. CDR3 in amino acids: CAFNDLTLFEATDVGDSSWDTRQMFF. In nucleotides, the CDR3 is TGTGCCTTTAATGATCTAACCCTCTTCGAGGCTACTGATGTGGGGGACAGCTCCTGGGACACCCGACAGATGTTTTTC. Using reference TRDV3 and TRDJ3 for the parts outside the CDR3, the full variable domain is CDKVTQSSPDQTVASGSEVVLLCTYDTVYSNPDLFWYRIRPDYSFQFVFYGDNSRSEGADFTQGRFSVKHILTQKAFHLVISPVRTEDSATYYCAFNDLTLFEATDVGDSSWDTRQMFFGTGIKLFVEP.

A note on this clone: This DNA translates differently at residue 4 from the TCRdb protein, which is that of a much larger clone; a read error is likely, and the protein shown is the DNA's own translation. This chain uses TRDV1 with TRDJ1; D uncertain. The CDR3 is 17 residues long. Germline lookup yields CDR1 TSWWSYY and CDR2 QGS. The CDR3 region has the DNA TGTGCTCTTGAGGAAGGAACAAGGAGCCCGTCCTCCGATAAACTCATCTTT. As protein: CALEEGTRSPSSDKLIF.

Remarks on this clone: TCRdb's protein for this DNA is that of a much larger clone and differs from the translation at residue 20, likely a read error; the protein shown is the DNA translation. The chain links TRAV38-2/DV8 to TRDJ1; 8 bases match TRDD3. V was pared by 0 bases and J by 0 bases, with 37 bases of the junction left unmatched. Looked up from germline, CDR1 is TSESDYY and CDR2 is QEAYKQQN. The CDR3 extends over 27 amino acids. CDR3 sequence reads: CAYRSAELFFWSSSESTGGPYTDKLIF. In DNA, the CDR3 is TGTGCTTATAGGAGCGCGGAACTCTTCTTCTGGTCTTCGTCAGAATCGACTGGGGGGCCGTACACCGATAAACTCATCTTT.

This clone was seen many times. The protein held in TCRdb is that of a much larger clone and does not match this DNA's translation at residue 9, likely because of a read error; the protein shown is translated from the DNA. The rearrangement uses TRDV1 and TRDJ1; D is uncertain. CDR1 TSWWSYY and CDR2 QGS come from the germline V gene. This CDR3 is built from 17 residues. The V end was cut by 0 bases, the J end by 0 bases, with 14 bases between. CDR3 nucleotides: TGTGCTCTTGGGGAACTGGGGTCCTCCTGGTACACCGATAAACTCATCTTT. Its translation is CALGELGSSWYTDKLIF.